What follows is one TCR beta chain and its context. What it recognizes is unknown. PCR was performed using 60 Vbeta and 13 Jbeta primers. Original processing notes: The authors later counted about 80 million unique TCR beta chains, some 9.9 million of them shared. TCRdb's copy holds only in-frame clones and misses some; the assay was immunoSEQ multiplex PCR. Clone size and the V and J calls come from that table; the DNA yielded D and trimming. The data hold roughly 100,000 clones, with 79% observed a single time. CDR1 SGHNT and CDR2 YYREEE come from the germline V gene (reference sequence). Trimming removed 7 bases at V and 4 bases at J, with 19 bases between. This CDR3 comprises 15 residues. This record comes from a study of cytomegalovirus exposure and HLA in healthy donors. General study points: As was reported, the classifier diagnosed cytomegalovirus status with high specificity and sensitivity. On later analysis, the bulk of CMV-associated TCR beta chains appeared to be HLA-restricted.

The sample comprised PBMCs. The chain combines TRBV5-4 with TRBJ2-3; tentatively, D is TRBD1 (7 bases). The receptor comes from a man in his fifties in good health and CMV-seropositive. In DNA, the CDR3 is TGTGCCAGCGGCCAGACAGGGAGGATGCCAGATACGCAGTATTTT. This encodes CASGQTGRMPDTQYF.